The text below deals with one T cell receptor beta chain. There is no known antigen for this receptor. Per-nucleotide qualities are absent, and no much larger clonotype sits a single base away. For TCR beta library preparation, 1.5 to 2 micrograms of genomic DNA were extracted from the cryopreserved PBMCs. Longitudinal blood samples from CLL patients receiving ibrutinib monotherapy were subjected to high-throughput TCR beta sequencing. The patients were enrolled in a single-center, open-label phase 2 trial of ibrutinib monotherapy. This sample is part of a study of cytotoxic CD8 clonotypes in ibrutinib-treated CLL (dated by TCRdb to 2020 to 2023). About the study as a whole: The cohort was composed of 11 relapsed/refractory and roughly 16 treatment-naive patients; IGHV unmutated status was identified in approximately 17 patients. Responses were partial in some 24 patients and complete in 2; after median about 5.5 years follow-up, some 15 stayed in remission and about twelve progressed. Response samples were obtained after a median of roughly 13 months of treatment, with a range of about 6 to 40 months. An average of 255,043 productive templates and tens of thousands of productive rearrangements was obtained per sample. Longitudinal samples were obtainable from 26 of the 86 participants in the trial. Cryopreserved peripheral blood mononuclear cells were collected at three points: before therapy, at response, and at either sustained remission or disease progression. All remission and progressive disease samples were collected while patients were still receiving ibrutinib. The paper as a whole reports these results and caveats: Lymph node repertoires were not examined, and the timing of sampling was not matched between patients in sustained remission and those whose disease progressed. Public clonotypes were rare and either contracted or stayed stable during treatment, and the rise in clonality at ibrutinib response reflected the expansion of private clonotypes. At ibrutinib response clonality went up, during sustained remission it held steady, and at progression it dropped back toward baseline. At baseline, clonality was higher than in age-matched healthy donors and showed a strong correlation with circulating CD8+ T-cell counts.

V loses 1 base, J loses 2 bases, and the germline ends lie 9 bases apart. Reading from cysteine to phenylalanine, the CDR3 counts 14 amino acids. The entry retains the CDR3 DNA only, 42 bases that are in frame from base 1. Reading the germline V gene gives CDR1 MNHNS and CDR2 SASEGT. Each clonotype received, on average, roughly 9.6x coverage in deep resolution sequencing performed on a MiSeq, where the target depth lay between 1 in 1 million and 1 in 200,000 T cells. TCR beta libraries were generated with the immunoSEQ hsTCRB Kit. From the authors' description of their analysis: Data were analyzed with ImmunoSEQ Data Assistant and ImmunoSEQ Analyzer, with V, D and J genes assigned per IMGT definitions. Clonality, which ranges from 0 to 1, was calculated as one minus the normalized Shannon entropy of productive rearrangement frequencies. Only overrepresented clonotypes making up at least 0.05% of the repertoire of each patient were included in the public clonotype analysis. Around 14 repertoires from age-matched healthy donors, obtained from immuneACCESS, served as clonality controls. TCRdb holds this immuneACCESS table with in-frame rearrangements only. Some clones are missing; in checked studies, unresolved V genes explain under half, and the rest has no known cause. V and J calls and clone size follow that table, whereas D and trimming were derived from the DNA. This sample comprises about 140,000 clones, 65% to 85% of them detected only once. The top ten hold 7.6% of the sample.

The rearrangement joined TRBV6-1 to TRBJ2-7; TRBD2 is a possible D gene, resting on 5 matching bases. The material sequenced was PBMCs, taken after 36 months of ibrutinib treatment. This TCR was recovered from a human donor with chronic lymphocytic leukemia. The sequence in DNA is TGTGCCAGCAGTGAAGGGGAGCCCCCCTACGAGCAGTACTTC. It specifies CASSEGEPPYEQYF.